This TCR beta chain was captured in a study of OX40 agonist ivuxolimab in advanced cancers. General study results and limits: Specificity for antigen went undetermined in the expanded peripheral T cells.

Turning to this clone: Its antigen is currently unknown.

Method: immunoSEQ multiplex PCR; TCRdb's copy keeps in-frame clones and lacks some. The data hold tens of thousands of clones, with 75% to 90% observed a single time. There are 15 residues in the CDR3. Trimming removed 1 base from V and 7 bases from J; junction bases left unmatched: 4. Germline V gene lookup returns CDR1 SSHAT and CDR2 FNYEAQ (reference sequence). The receptor was derived from an adult with an advanced solid tumor such as melanoma, head and neck, liver or kidney cancer. Sequenced material: CD4+ or CD8+ T cells sorted from blood, taken in a trial of the OX40 agonist ivuxolimab. The chain employs TRBV7-7 and TRBJ2-1; 10 bases agree with TRBD2. The CDR3 coding sequence is TGTGCCAGCAGCTTAGGGCTAGCGGGAGATAATGAGCAGTTCTTC. Its translation is CASSLGLAGDNEQFF.